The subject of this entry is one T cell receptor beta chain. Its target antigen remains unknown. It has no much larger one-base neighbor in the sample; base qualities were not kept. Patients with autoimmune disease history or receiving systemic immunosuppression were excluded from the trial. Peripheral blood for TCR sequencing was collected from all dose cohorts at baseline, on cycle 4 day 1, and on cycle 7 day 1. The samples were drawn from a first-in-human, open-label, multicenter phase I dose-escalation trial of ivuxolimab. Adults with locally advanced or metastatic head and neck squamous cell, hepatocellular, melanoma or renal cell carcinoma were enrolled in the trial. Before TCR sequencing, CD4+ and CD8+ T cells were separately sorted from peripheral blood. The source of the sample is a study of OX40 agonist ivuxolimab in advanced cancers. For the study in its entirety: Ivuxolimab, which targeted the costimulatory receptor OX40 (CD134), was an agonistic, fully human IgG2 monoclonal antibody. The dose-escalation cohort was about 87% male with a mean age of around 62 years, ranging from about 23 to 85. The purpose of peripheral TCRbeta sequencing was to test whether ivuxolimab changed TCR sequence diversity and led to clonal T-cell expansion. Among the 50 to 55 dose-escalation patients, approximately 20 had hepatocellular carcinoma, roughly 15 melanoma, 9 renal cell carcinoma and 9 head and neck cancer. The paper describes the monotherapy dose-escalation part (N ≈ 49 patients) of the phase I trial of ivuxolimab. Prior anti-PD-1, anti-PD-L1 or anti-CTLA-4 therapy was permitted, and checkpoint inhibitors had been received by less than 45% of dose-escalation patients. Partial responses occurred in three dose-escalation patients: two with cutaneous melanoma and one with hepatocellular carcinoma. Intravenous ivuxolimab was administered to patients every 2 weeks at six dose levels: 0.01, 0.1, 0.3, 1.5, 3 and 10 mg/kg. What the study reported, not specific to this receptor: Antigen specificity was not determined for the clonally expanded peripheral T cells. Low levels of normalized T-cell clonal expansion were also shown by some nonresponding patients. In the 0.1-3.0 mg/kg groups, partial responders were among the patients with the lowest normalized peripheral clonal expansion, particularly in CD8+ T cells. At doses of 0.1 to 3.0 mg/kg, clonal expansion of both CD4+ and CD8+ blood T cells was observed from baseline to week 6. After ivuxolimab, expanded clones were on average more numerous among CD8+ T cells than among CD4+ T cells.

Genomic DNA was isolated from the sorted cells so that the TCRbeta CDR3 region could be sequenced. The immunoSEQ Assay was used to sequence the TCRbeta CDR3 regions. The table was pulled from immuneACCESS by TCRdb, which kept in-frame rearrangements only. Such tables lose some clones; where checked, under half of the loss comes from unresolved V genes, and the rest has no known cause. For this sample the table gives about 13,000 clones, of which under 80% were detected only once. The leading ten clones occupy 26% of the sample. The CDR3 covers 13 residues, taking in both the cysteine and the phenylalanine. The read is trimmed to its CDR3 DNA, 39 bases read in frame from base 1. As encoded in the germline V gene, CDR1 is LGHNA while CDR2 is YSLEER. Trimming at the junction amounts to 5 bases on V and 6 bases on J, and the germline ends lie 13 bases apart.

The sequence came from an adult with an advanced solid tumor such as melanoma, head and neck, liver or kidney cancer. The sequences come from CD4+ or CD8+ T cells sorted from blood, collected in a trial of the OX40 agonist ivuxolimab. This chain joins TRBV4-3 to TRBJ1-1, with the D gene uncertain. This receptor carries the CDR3 CASSLEPNPEAFF. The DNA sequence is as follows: TGCGCCAGCAGCTTGGAACCAAACCCTGAAGCTTTCTTT.